The 13 T cell receptor beta chains listed next were all sequenced from one sample in a study of T cell changes during pregnancy in multiple sclerosis (dated by TCRdb to about 2019). The library was prepared using the immunoSEQ multiplex PCR assay. TCRdb carries this immuneACCESS record with in-frame sequences only. Its versions omit some clonotypes, under half of them owing to an unresolved V gene in the studies checked, with the rest unexplained. A total of 60,000 to 90,000 clones appear in this sample, approximately 90% of them only once. Clones ranked in the top ten supply approximately 1.8% of the sample. Sample: peripheral blood, taken in the first trimester of pregnancy. The receptor set was obtained from a female donor in good health, enrolled as a control in a pregnancy study.

The V gene is TRBV7-6, the J gene TRBJ2-6, with D perhaps TRBD1 (5 bases). This CDR3 has 16 residues. The germline V gene has CDR1 SGHVS and CDR2 FNYEAQ. The V gene lost 1 base and the J gene lost 7 bases, with 14 bases spanning the gap. The CDR3 DNA reads as TGTGCCAGCAGCTTAGAAGGGGCGGCGAGTGCCAACGTCCTGACTTTC. It translates to CASSLEGAASANVLTF.

The genes are TRBV7-2 and TRBJ2-3; D is possibly TRBD2 (6 bases). V was trimmed by 4 bases and J by 4 bases, leaving 15 bases between them. Germline V gene data show CDR1 as SGHTA and CDR2 as FQGNSA. This CDR3 has 15 amino acids. The CDR3: CASSSGTSPPDTQYF. CDR3 DNA sequence: TGTGCCAGCAGCTCAGGTACTAGCCCTCCAGATACGCAGTATTTT.

CDR3: CASSLVRGAVEAFF. The CDR3 nucleotides are TGTGCCAGCAGCTTAGTTCGAGGCGCGGTTGAAGCTTTCTTT. V and J are TRBV11-2 and TRBJ1-1; D unclear. CDR3 size: 14 residues. V was pared by 1 base and J by 7 bases, with 13 bases between. The germline V gene encodes CDR1 SGHAT and CDR2 FQNNGV.

The J gene is TRBJ1-1, the V gene TRBV18; 9 bases map to TRBD1. Trimming took 3 bases from V and 7 from J; bases not matched to a gene: 9. CDR1 is KGHSH, CDR2 LQKENI, per germline. The CDR3 contains 15 residues. CDR3 in DNA: TGTGCCAGCTCACCTGGACAGGGGACGATTAGTGAAGCTTTCTTT. Translated, it gives CASSPGQGTISEAFF.

The chain is built from TRBV28 and TRBJ1-5; D gene unclear. Germline CDR1 MDHEN, CDR2 SYDVKM. This CDR3 is 16 amino acids long. Trimming stripped 4 bases from V and 4 bases from J, with 17 bases between. Here the CDR3 reads CASSSYFDTWNQPQHF. DNA of the CDR3: TGTGCCAGCAGTTCCTATTTTGACACGTGGAATCAGCCCCAGCATTTT.

The J gene is TRBJ1-3, the V gene TRBV7-2; D gene uncertain. The length of the CDR3 is 15 residues. Germline V gene sequence: CDR1 SGHTA, CDR2 FQGNSA. With 5 bases removed from V and 3 bases from J, the gap between germline ends came to 14 bases. The CDR3 here is CASSLRHFRGNTIYF. The CDR3 DNA follows: TGTGCCAGCAGCCTCCGACATTTCCGTGGAAACACCATATATTTT.

The genes are TRBV2 and TRBJ2-2, with D possibly matching TRBD1 (5 bases). The CDR3 contains 14 residues. Germline CDR1 and CDR2: SNHLY and FYNNEI. V was clipped by 6 bases and J by 10 bases, with 18 bases between them. The CDR3 sequence is CASRVTGLGLELFF. The CDR3 DNA reads TGTGCCAGCAGAGTAACAGGATTGGGGTTGGAGCTGTTTTTT.

The chain links TRBV6-1 to TRBJ1-4, with TRBD1 matching over 7 bases. This CDR3 spans 15 amino acids. The germline V gene has CDR1 MNHNS and CDR2 SASEGT. Trimming cost V 5 bases and J 1 base; bases outside gene matches: 4. The CDR3: CASSTAGGTNEKLFF. The CDR3 DNA sequence: TGTGCCAGCAGTACCGCAGGGGGAACTAATGAAAAACTGTTTTTT.

This chain links TRBV28 with TRBJ1-5; no clear D gene. Germline loops: CDR1 MDHEN, CDR2 SYDVKM. Deletions cut 6 bases from V and 0 bases from J, with 6 bases between. This CDR3 has 13 amino acids. CDR3 in DNA: TGTGCCAGCAGGGAGAGTAGCAATCAGCCCCAGCATTTT. Translated, it gives CASRESSNQPQHF.

This chain joins TRBV19 and TRBJ2-2, with D possibly TRBD2 on 5 matching bases. V was cut by 7 bases and J by 7 bases, with 16 bases left in between. The CDR3 is 14 residues long. Germline values: CDR1 LNHDA, CDR2 SQIVND (reference sequence). This chain's CDR3 is CASISAGVRGELFF. As DNA, the CDR3 is TGTGCCAGTATCTCGGCCGGGGTTCGCGGGGAGCTGTTTTTT.

This sequence joins TRBV7-9 and TRBJ2-5, with 7 nucleotides matching TRBD2. The V and J ends lost 5 bases and 4 bases, in that order; junction bases with no gene match: 7. Germline CDR1 SEHNR, CDR2 FQNEAQ (reference sequence). This CDR3 spans 14 amino acids. Here the CDR3 reads CASSPPGGGETQYF. In DNA form, the CDR3 reads TGTGCCAGCAGCCCCCCGGGGGGAGGAGAGACCCAGTACTTC.

V is TRBV5-1 and J is TRBJ2-7; TRBD2 agrees at 11 bases. CDR3 length: 16 amino acids. Per the germline V gene, CDR1 is SGHRS and CDR2 is YFSETQ. J lost 2 bases, V lost 0 bases, and 4 bases had no gene match. CDR3 bases: TGCGCCAGCAGCTTGGCCGGACTAGCGGGCGCCTACGAGCAGTACTTC. Translating it yields CASSLAGLAGAYEQYF.

This clone was seen just once. CDR3 sequence reads: CASSFDRVNIQYF. CDR3 nucleotides: TGTGCCAGCAGTTTCGACAGGGTGAACATTCAGTACTTC. The chain employs TRBV27 and TRBJ2-4, with 7 positions matching TRBD1. The V gene's germline CDR1 is MNHEY and CDR2 SMNVEV (reference sequence). Trimming removed 3 bases from V and 7 bases from J; junction bases left unmatched: 3. The CDR3 sequence is 13 residues long.